Listed below are T cell receptor beta chains from one sample, sequenced in a study of T cells in Graves' hyperthyroidism and ophthalmopathy. MiXCR was run by TCRdb on the multiplex PCR reads, yielding one entry per CDR3 protein. This sample has about 760,000 distinct CDR3 sequences; approximately 36% occur once, and the top ten carry roughly 31%. Sequenced input: blood. These TCRs come from a woman in her 40s with Graves' hyperthyroidism. The CDR3 runs from the conserved cysteine through the conserved F or W. Each record gives: J gene, D gene, V gene, clone size, CDR3 DNA, CDR3 protein. D genes are given only for firm matches. Clone size, where shown, is once, few, many, or a class for clones that have expanded.

TRBJ2-5	NA	TRBV5-5	NA	TGTGCCAGCAGCGAGCCGGACGGACTCCAAGAGACCCAGTACTTC	CASSEPDGLQETQYF
TRBJ2-7	TRBD1	TRBV7-2	NA	TGTGCCAGCAGCTCAACCGGGACAGGGGACAACGAGCAGTACTTC	CASSSTGTGDNEQYF
TRBJ1-3	NA	TRBV6-5	NA	TGTGCCAGCAGTTACGTAGGCCCCCGCTCTGGAAACACCATATATTTT	CASSYVGPRSGNTIYF
TRBJ1-5	NA	TRBV7-2	many	TGTGCCAGCAGCTCCATGGAGAGTAGCAATCAGCCCCAGCATTTT	CASSSMESSNQPQHF
TRBJ1-5	NA	TRBV19	NA	TGTGCCACAGAGGACAGCCCAAATAGCAATCAGCCCCAGCATTTT	CATEDSPNSNQPQHF
TRBJ1-6	NA	TRBV27	few	TGTGCCAGCAGTTTAGCAACAGGAGGGTCCTCACCCCTCCACTTT	CASSLATGGSSPLHF
TRBJ2-5	TRBD1	TRBV10-3	NA	TGTGCCATCAGTGGGGAGGGCGGGACAGGGACCCTCGGAGAGACCCAGTACTTC	CAISGEGGTGTLGETQYF
TRBJ1-1	NA	TRBV4-3	NA	TGCGCCAGCAGCCAAATTTGGGGCGGGAACACTGAAGCTTTCTTT	CASSQIWGGNTEAFF
TRBJ2-7	NA	TRBV14	few	TGTGCCAGCAGCCCATTGGACAACTACGAGCAGTACTTC	CASSPLDNYEQYF
TRBJ1-1	TRBD1	TRBV7-9	once	TGTGCCAGCAGCTACTCCGTGGGACAGGGGCCGAGCACTGAAGCTTTCTTT	CASSYSVGQGPSTEAFF
TRBJ2-2	NA	TRBV10-3	many	TGTGCCATCAGTGAGGTCTCAGGGCGTAGCACCGGGGAGCTGTTTTTT	CAISEVSGRSTGELFF
TRBJ1-4	TRBD1	TRBV12-3/TRBV12-4	NA	TGTGCCAGCAGACAGGGGGAAACTAATGAAAAACTGTTTTTT	CASRQGETNEKLFF
TRBJ2-5	NA	TRBV6-5	NA	TGTGCCAGCAGGGAGAGACTAAAAGAGACCCAGTACTTC	CASRERLKETQYF
TRBJ1-1	NA	TRBV5-1	few	TGCGCCAGCAGCAGAAGGGGAGTTAACTCAAACACTGAAGCTTTCTTT	CASSRRGVNSNTEAFF
TRBJ1-2	TRBD1	TRBV6-6	NA	TGTGCCAGCAGTTACTCGAGACAGGGCTATGGCTACACCTTC	CASSYSRQGYGYTF
TRBJ1-1	NA	TRBV2	many	TGTGCCAGCAGTGGGGACGGAATGAACACTGAAGCTTTCTTT	CASSGDGMNTEAFF
TRBJ2-2	NA	TRBV2	few	TGTGCCAGCAGCGCCGGGAACACGAACACCGGGGAGCTGTTTTTT	CASSAGNTNTGELFF
TRBJ2-7	TRBD2	TRBV7-9	many	TGTGCCAGCAGCAGGGCCCCGGGAGGAGTCTACGAGCAGTACTTC	CASSRAPGGVYEQYF
TRBJ2-7	NA	TRBV29-1	NA	TGCAGCGCTCGGCCCGAGGGTCGAGGCGAGCAGTACTTC	CSARPEGRGEQYF
TRBJ1-1	TRBD1	TRBV7-9	few	TGCGCCAGCAGCCAAGAAGGGGCAGGGGGAACTGAAGCTTTCTTT	CASSQEGAGGTEAFF
TRBJ1-1	NA	TRBV19	many	TGTGCCAGTGGACACCAGAACACTGAAGCTTTCTTT	CASGHQNTEAFF
TRBJ1-6	NA	TRBV3-1	NA	TGTGCCAGCCGCCGGGGGGTCAATTCACCCCTCCACTTT	CASRRGVNSPLHF
TRBJ2-5	NA	TRBV29-1	many	TGCAGCGTTGAAGAATGGGCAGAAGAGACCCAGTACTTC	CSVEEWAEETQYF
TRBJ2-2	NA	TRBV5-1	NA	TGCGCCAGCCACTCCTTCCCCGACTCCACCGGGGAGCTGTTTTTT	CASHSFPDSTGELFF
TRBJ2-6	TRBD1	TRBV2	NA	TGTGCCAGCAGTGGTCAAAAGGGGGCGCGCGGGGCCAACGTCCTGACTTTC	CASSGQKGARGANVLTF
TRBJ2-7	TRBD1	TRBV7-9	few	TGTGCCACCAGTGACCCCCACGGGACAGGGAACGAGCAGTACTTC	CATSDPHGTGNEQYF
TRBJ1-2	NA	TRBV28	few	TGTGCCAGCAGTTTACAGGGGCTGGACTATGGCTACACCTTC	CASSLQGLDYGYTF
TRBJ1-5	TRBD1	TRBV6-7	NA	TGTGCCAGCAGTTACCGGGACAGGGGCAAAAATCAGCCCCAGCATTTT	CASSYRDRGKNQPQHF
TRBJ2-7	TRBD1	TRBV29-1	NA	TGCAGCGTTACCGCAGGGGGCAAACGCGAGCAGTACTTC	CSVTAGGKREQYF
TRBJ1-5	TRBD1	TRBV2	many	TGTGCCAGCAGGATCTCGACCGGGACAGGTTATCAGCCCCAGCATTTT	CASRISTGTGYQPQHF
TRBJ1-2	NA	TRBV19	NA	TGTGCCAGTAGTCAAAAACAGGTTATACACTATGGCTACACCTTC	CASSQKQVIHYGYTF
TRBJ2-7	TRBD1	TRBV10-3	many	TGTGCCATCAGTGAACCGACGACGACAGGGAAATGGGAGCAGTACTTC	CAISEPTTTGKWEQYF
TRBJ2-7	NA	TRBV28	NA	TGTGCCAGCAGTTTGGTCCCAGACGAGCAGTACTTC	CASSLVPDEQYF
TRBJ2-7	TRBD2	TRBV29-1	NA	TGCAGCCAGTTGACTAGCGGGAGTGGCGAGCAGTACTTC	CSQLTSGSGEQYF
TRBJ1-2	NA	TRBV7-9	few	TGTGCCAGCAGCTTAGGGGGGGGAGTAGGCGGCTACGCCTTC	CASSLGGGVGGYAF
TRBJ2-7	NA	TRBV7-2	NA	TGTGCCAGCAGCCAGACACAGTACGAGCAGTACTTC	CASSQTQYEQYF
TRBJ1-6	NA	TRBV7-2	NA	TGTGCCAGCAGTGCCGAGATTGGGGGGCGAAATAATTCACCCCTCCACTTT	CASSAEIGGRNNSPLHF
TRBJ1-6	NA	TRBV9	once	TGTGCCAGCAGAGACGGGGAGTATTCACCCCTCCACTTT	CASRDGEYSPLHF
TRBJ2-5	NA	TRBV20-1	many	TGCAGTGCTAGACCCCGGTGGCAGAAAGAGACCCAGTACTTC	CSARPRWQKETQYF
TRBJ1-2	NA	TRBV2	many	TGTGCCAGCAGTGAAGCGCAGTATAACTATGGCTACACCTTC	CASSEAQYNYGYTF
TRBJ1-1	NA	TRBV4-1	few	TGCGCCAGCAGCCAAGCGTCCGGGAACACTGAAGCTTTCTTT	CASSQASGNTEAFF
TRBJ2-2	NA	TRBV6-6	few	TGTGCCAGCAGAAGGGACACCTCGAACACCGGGGAGCTGTTTTTT	CASRRDTSNTGELFF
TRBJ2-6	TRBD1	TRBV2	NA	TGTGCCAGCAGCGGGCGGACAGGGGCCGAAATCTCTGGGGCCAACGTCCTGACTTTC	CASSGRTGAEISGANVLTF
TRBJ2-5	NA	TRBV7-2	NA	TGTGCCAGCAGCACCAGCACCTACCTTGCCGGACGCGAGACCCAGTACTTC	CASSTSTYLAGRETQYF
TRBJ2-2	NA	TRBV3-1	few	TGTGCCAGCAGCCAGGGGACGAACACCGGGGAGCTGTTTTTT	CASSQGTNTGELFF
TRBJ2-5	NA	TRBV29-1	NA	TGCAGCGCCCTTCCTGGGGGCAGGGAGACCCAGTACTTC	CSALPGGRETQYF
TRBJ2-5	NA	TRBV20-1	many	TGCAGTGCTAGGCCGATTCGGCGGGAAAGAGAGACCCAGTACTTC	CSARPIRRERETQYF
TRBJ1-5	TRBD1	TRBV20-1	NA	TGCAGTGCTAGTTTTCGGACAGGGGGGATTCAGCCCCAGCATTTT	CSASFRTGGIQPQHF
TRBJ2-2	NA	TRBV19	NA	TGTGCCAGTAGTCCAGGGGAGGCCCTTGGTAAAACCGGGGAGCTGTTTTTT	CASSPGEALGKTGELFF
TRBJ1-4	NA	TRBV5-1	NA	TGCGCCAGCAGCTTGTCCCCAGGGCGTGAAAAACTGTTTTTT	CASSLSPGREKLFF
TRBJ2-2	NA	TRBV5-1	few	TGCGCCAGCAGCTGGGGACGATCGAACACCGGGGAGCTGTTTTTT	CASSWGRSNTGELFF
TRBJ1-1	NA	TRBV12-3/TRBV12-4	NA	TGTGCCAGCAGTCCCCGAACGGCGGGGAATGGGGCTTTCTTT	CASSPRTAGNGAFF
TRBJ1-2	NA	TRBV5-8	many	TGTGCCAGCAGTCCACGAGGGGCGCGGGGCTACACCTTC	CASSPRGARGYTF
TRBJ1-3	NA	TRBV6-5	NA	TGTGCCAGCAGTTATTCGGGGCCAGGAAACACCATATATTTT	CASSYSGPGNTIYF
TRBJ1-3	NA	TRBV10-3	many	TGTGCCATCAGTGTTGACTCTGGAAACACCATATATTTT	CAISVDSGNTIYF
TRBJ2-7	NA	TRBV7-6	many	TGTGCCAGCAGCCCAGCGGCGGGCCTACTCAGCTCCTACGAGCAGTACTTC	CASSPAAGLLSSYEQYF
TRBJ1-3	NA	TRBV12-3/TRBV12-4	NA	TGTGCCAGCAGTCCGAGTTGGGGGCCCGGAAACACCATATATTTT	CASSPSWGPGNTIYF